A selection of T cell receptor beta chains follows, all from one sample in a study of T cells after yellow fever vaccination. TCRdb called the 5' RACE reads again in MiXCR, with one record for every CDR3 protein. This table has some 500,000 distinct CDR3 sequences, around an eighth appearing once. Sample: PBMCs, taken on the day of the yellow fever booster vaccination. The receptor source for this set is a man aged 25-40 years who received the YFV17D yellow fever vaccine. Both conserved end residues are trimmed from each CDR3. A row's size may be missing; if present it is once, few, many or a size class.

j_call | v_call | clone_size | cdr3_aa
TRBJ2-3 | TRBV6-6 | NA | ASSYRSGNTQY
TRBJ1-1 | TRBV27 | few | ASSLRTGGTRTEAF
TRBJ2-1 | TRBV7-2 | few | ASSSPPGSGSNNEQF
TRBJ2-3 | TRBV5-1 | few | ASSLEAGLDTQY
TRBJ2-2 | TRBV12-3/TRBV12-4 | few | ASSLRRGELF
TRBJ2-3 | TRBV20-1 | NA | SAPRSGGGDTQY
TRBJ2-5 | TRBV20-1 | NA | FPPFSLQETQY
TRBJ2-5 | TRBV20-1 | NA | SGEEETQY
TRBJ1-5 | TRBV7-9 | NA | ASGWANQPQH
TRBJ2-3 | TRBV5-1 | few | ASRRSVNTDTQY
TRBJ2-5 | TRBV20-1 | NA | SARDILGGTSGSGTQY
TRBJ2-3 | TRBV20-1 | few | STPTPRGGLTDTQY
TRBJ2-1 | TRBV5-1 | few | ASSPGFYNEQF
TRBJ2-1 | TRBV7-9 | NA | ASTAGLRSIDEQF
TRBJ2-3 | TRBV4-2 | NA | ASSQTSGGGGLGTDTQY
TRBJ2-1 | TRBV7-9 | many | ASSPVGLAGFYNEQF
TRBJ2-2 | TRBV20-1 | NA | SAPYPGTGELF
TRBJ1-5 | TRBV7-8 | few | ASSTLGGLSNQPQH
TRBJ2-2 | TRBV5-4 | few | ASSFPGTRAGELF
TRBJ2-1 | TRBV4-2 | NA | ASSQERLAGIYEQF
TRBJ2-4 | TRBV30 | few | AYTRLAKNIQY
TRBJ2-3 | TRBV5-4 | few | ASSFRPQTGTDTQY
TRBJ1-2 | TRBV5-1 | few | ASSLQGAVDYGYT
TRBJ2-7 | TRBV5-1 | NA | ASSLRPGYEQY
TRBJ1-6 | TRBV7-2 | few | ASRPTGNSPLH
TRBJ2-1 | TRBV7-9 | NA | ASSFRGFFEQF
TRBJ2-7 | TRBV5-6 | NA | ASRVAWGEGVYEQY
TRBJ2-2 | TRBV3-1 | few | ASSQPTGTTGELF
TRBJ1-5 | TRBV20-1 | NA | SARAAGTNQPQH
TRBJ2-5 | TRBV7-2 | NA | ASSLAGDPRRETQY
TRBJ2-7 | TRBV23-1 | NA | ASTPSGDRGQYEQY
TRBJ2-7 | TRBV2 | few | ASSPGQPRDEQY
TRBJ2-7 | TRBV19 | few | ASSISRGTGEQY
TRBJ2-2 | TRBV3-1 | few | ATGAPGELF
TRBJ2-7 | TRBV7-9 | NA | ASSYLQGPFEQY
TRBJ1-1 | TRBV6-8 | few | ASKVDRNTEAF
TRBJ2-7 | TRBV14 | NA | ASSPLGRAYEQY
TRBJ2-3 | TRBV6-1 | NA | ASSRDRRMADTQY
TRBJ2-1 | TRBV7-2 | few | ASSLGLGGGDEQF
TRBJ2-5 | TRBV5-4 | few | ASSPEPGTQGWETQY
TRBJ2-2 | TRBV2 | NA | ASWEGIGELF
TRBJ2-7 | TRBV6-2/TRBV6-3 | NA | ASSYGTNEQY
TRBJ2-3 | TRBV7-2 | NA | ASSSLAGGPEDTQY
TRBJ2-1 | TRBV3-1 | many | ASSRGGALNNEQF
TRBJ2-5 | TRBV18 | few | ASSPGTKETQY
TRBJ1-4 | TRBV15 | many | ATSREGSTNEKLF
TRBJ2-7 | TRBV4-2 | NA | ASSQENGLEQY
TRBJ2-3 | TRBV4-2 | NA | ASSQDRVGTDTQY
TRBJ2-5 | TRBV20-1 | NA | SARVLAGGRETQY
TRBJ1-2 | TRBV14 | NA | ASSRVEVVMDYGYT
TRBJ2-7 | TRBV5-1 | NA | ASSPPGKGLYEQY
TRBJ2-1 | TRBV7-2 | NA | ASSLTWEVEQF